These 9 T cell receptor beta chains were sequenced from one sample in a study of early T cells in non-severe SARS-CoV-2 infection. TCRdb reprocessed the 5' RACE reads with MiXCR, giving one entry per CDR3 protein. The repertoire has tens of thousands of distinct CDR3 sequences, about 10% of them found once; the top ten carry around 6%. The material sequenced was whole blood. The origin of the receptors is an adult who was a healthcare worker with PCR-confirmed SARS-CoV-2 infection or an uninfected control (not recorded which).

The chain is built from TRBV11-2 and TRBJ2-7, with 10 positions matching TRBD1. The germline V gene has CDR1 SGHAT and CDR2 FQNNGV. Trimming took 1 base from V and 2 from J; bases not matched to a gene: 2. The CDR3 is made up of 15 amino acids. Written as DNA, the CDR3 is TGTGCCAGCAGCTTAGCGGGACAGGGGACCTACGAGCAGTACTTC. Protein product: CASSLAGQGTYEQYF.

This rearrangement joins TRBV18 to TRBJ2-3; perhaps TRBD1 as D (7 bases). The CDR3 consists of 17 residues. Trimming cost V 0 bases and J 6 bases, with 19 bases left between them. Germline CDR1 reads KGHSH; CDR2 reads LQKENI. The CDR3 region is CASSPPWRGRSGDTQYF. CDR3 nucleotide sequence: TGTGCCAGCTCACCACCGTGGAGGGGGCGTTCGGGGGATACGCAGTATTTT. Based on the CDR3 plus reference TRBV18 and TRBJ2-3, the full variable domain is NAGVMQNPRHLVRRRGQEARLRCSPMKGHSHVYWYRQLPEEGLKFMVYLQKENIIDESGMPKERFSAEFPKEGPSILRIQQVVRGDSAAYFCASSPPWRGRSGDTQYFGPGTRLTVL.

The chain couples TRBV20-1 to TRBJ2-5; possible D gene TRBD2, 7 bases. CDR1 and CDR2 (germline): DFQATT, SNEGSKA (reference sequence). Deletions cut 3 bases from V and 5 bases from J, with 13 bases between. The CDR3 has 13 residues. In DNA form, the CDR3 reads TGCAGTGCTAGCGGGGGGCCGAGGGAGACCCAGTACTTC. Translation: CSASGGPRETQYF.

This clonotype was counted many times. The V gene is TRBV12-3 or TRBV12-4, the J gene TRBJ1-1; the D is unclear. CDR3 length equals 14 residues. Trimming shortened V by 7 bases and J by 1 base, and 13 bases separated the two germline ends. CDR3 sequence: CASTRSYPNTEAFF. The CDR3 DNA is TGTGCCAGCACTCGTTCGTACCCGAACACTGAAGCTTTCTTT.

Many counts were recorded for this clonotype. The rearrangement links TRBV3-1 to TRBJ2-1; 10 nucleotides line up with TRBD2. V shed 5 bases, J shed 7 bases, and the junction held 11 bases outside the gene matches. Germline CDR1 reads LGHDT; CDR2 reads YNNKEL (reference sequence). The CDR3 spans 16 residues. In DNA form, the CDR3 reads TGTGCCAGCAGCGCTCGTCTAGCGGGAGAAAGAAATGAGCAGTTCTTC. This gives the protein CASSARLAGERNEQFF.

In its sample, this clonotype was seen many times. This chain joins TRBV7-2 and TRBJ2-7, with 8 bases identical to TRBD1. Germline V lookup: CDR1 SGHTA, CDR2 FQGNSA. V shed 1 base and J 2 bases; nucleotides not matched to a gene: 10. The CDR3 spans 17 residues. The CDR3, as DNA: TGTGCCAGCAGCTTAGGATTAGGGGCCAGGGGGCCCTACGAGCAGTACTTC. This translates into CASSLGLGARGPYEQYF.

This clonotype has more than one count but fewer than ten. The CDR3 is CASSLGTAGNTIYF. CDR3 DNA sequence: TGCGCCAGCAGCTTGGGGACAGCCGGAAACACCATATATTTT. The V call is TRBV5-1, the J call TRBJ1-3, with D tentatively TRBD1 (6 bases). The V gene's germline CDR1 is SGHRS and CDR2 YFSETQ. V lost 0 bases to trimming and J lost 4 bases, with 8 bases between them. The length of the CDR3 is 14 residues.

This clonotype was observed at least ten times. The rearrangement links TRBV10-3 to TRBJ2-1; D is possibly TRBD1 or TRBD2 (6 bases each). Trimming pared 9 bases from V and 4 bases from J, leaving 10 bases between. The CDR3 sequence is 12 residues long. Per the germline V gene, CDR1 is ENHRY and CDR2 is SYGVKD. In DNA form, the CDR3 reads TGTGCCATTGGGGGGCAGTACAATGAGCAGTTCTTC. It codes for CAIGGQYNEQFF.

The rearrangement links TRBV6-2 or TRBV6-3 to TRBJ2-1; D gene ambiguous. The CDR3 runs to 16 residues. CDR1 is MNHEY, CDR2 SVGEGT, per germline. Between the trimmed V and J ends, which lost 0 bases and 4 bases, there was a span of 13 bases. DNA of the CDR3: TGTGCCAGCAGTTACTCGAAGGTCAGGCTGTACAATGAGCAGTTCTTC. Residues: CASSYSKVRLYNEQFF.